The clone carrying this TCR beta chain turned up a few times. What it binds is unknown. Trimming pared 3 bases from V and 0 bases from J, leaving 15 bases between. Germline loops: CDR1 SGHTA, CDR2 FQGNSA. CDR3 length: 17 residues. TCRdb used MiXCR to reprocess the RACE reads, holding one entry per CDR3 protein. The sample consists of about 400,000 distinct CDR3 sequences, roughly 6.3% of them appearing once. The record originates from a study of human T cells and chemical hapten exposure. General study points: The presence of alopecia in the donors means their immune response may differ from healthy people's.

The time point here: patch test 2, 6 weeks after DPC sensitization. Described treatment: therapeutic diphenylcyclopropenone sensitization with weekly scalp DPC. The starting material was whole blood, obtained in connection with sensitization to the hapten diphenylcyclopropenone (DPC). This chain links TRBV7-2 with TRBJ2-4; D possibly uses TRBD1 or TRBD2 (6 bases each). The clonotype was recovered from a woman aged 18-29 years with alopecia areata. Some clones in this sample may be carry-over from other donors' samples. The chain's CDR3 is CASSLRGDSVAKNIQYF. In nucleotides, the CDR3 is TGTGCCAGCAGCTTGAGGGGGGATTCCGTAGCCAAAAACATTCAGTACTTC.